A single sample is the source of the 6 T cell receptor beta chains below, sequenced in a study of identical twins. TCRdb reprocessed the 5' RACE reads via MiXCR and lists one record per CDR3 protein. The sample comprises about 240,000 distinct CDR3 sequences, approximately 10% of which are singletons, and approximately 9.1% rests with the top ten. Sequencing was carried out using memory T cells sorted from blood. The origin of the receptors is a man aged 45-65 years in good health.

V and J are TRBV28 and TRBJ1-2, with D uncertain. The germline V gene has CDR1 MDHEN and CDR2 SYDVKM. CDR3 length: 12 residues. V gave up 8 bases and J gave up 4 bases, with 11 bases separating them. The DNA for the CDR3 is TGTGCCAGCGAACACCCTATCTATGGCTACACCTTC. It encodes CASEHPIYGYTF.

The chain recombines TRBV20-1 with TRBJ1-5; D remains unclear. Germline lookup yields CDR1 DFQATT and CDR2 SNEGSKA (reference sequence). The CDR3 length is 13 residues. Trimming removed 5 bases from V and 4 bases from J, with 12 bases in between. CDR3 nucleotide sequence: TGCAGTGCTCGGGAGGGCGGGAATCAGCCCCAGCATTTT. Translated: CSAREGGNQPQHF.

This clonotype has a count of ten or more. The V and J genes are TRBV12-3 or TRBV12-4 and TRBJ2-5; 7 nucleotides agree with TRBD2. J was trimmed by 2 bases and V by 5 bases; bases with no gene match: 5. This CDR3 is built from 14 residues. CDR3 coding DNA: TGTGCCAGCAGTATCGGACTAGAACAAGAGACCCAGTACTTC. Translated: CASSIGLEQETQYF.

This clonotype was seen at least ten times. The CDR3 protein is CASSQLRGSAYNEQFF. The CDR3 nucleotides read TGTGCCAGCTCACAACTCAGGGGAAGTGCATACAATGAGCAGTTCTTC. The chain uses TRBV18 and TRBJ2-1, with D perhaps TRBD1 (6 bases). The V and J ends lost 4 bases and 4 bases respectively, with 17 bases between them. The CDR3 totals 16 residues. The germline V gene has CDR1 KGHSH and CDR2 LQKENI.

This clonotype has at least ten counts. This chain links TRBV4-2 with TRBJ2-1, with 10 bases lining up with TRBD2. Germline CDR1 reads LGHNA; CDR2 reads YNFKEQ. V trimming: 4 bases; J trimming: 8 bases; junction bases outside the gene matches: 11. This CDR3 is 16 amino acids long. The CDR3 coding sequence is TGTGCCAGCAGCCTTCCGGGAAGCGGGGGGGCGTATGAGCAGTTCTTC. This gives the protein CASSLPGSGGAYEQFF.

This clonotype was detected ten times or more. The rearrangement links TRBV20-1 to TRBJ2-5, with 7 bases that match TRBD1. Germline V gene lookup returns CDR1 DFQATT and CDR2 SNEGSKA (reference sequence). CDR3 length: 12 residues. The V segment lost 5 bases and the J segment 8 bases; nucleotides outside the gene matches: 8. The CDR3 here is CSAAPGDSTQYF. DNA for the CDR3: TGCAGTGCTGCCCCCGGGGACAGCACCCAGTACTTC.